The 13 T cell receptor beta chains below were found in one sample sequenced in a study of blood T cell repertoires in COVID-19. Profiling relied on immunoSEQ multiplex PCR, and the TCRdb table lists in-frame clones only, not all of them. Among some 290,000 clones listed, around 90% were seen once. Source material: peripheral blood. These receptor sequences come from a woman between 40 and 55 years old with COVID-19, enrolled during active disease.

This clone was detected once. The V gene is TRBV9, the J gene TRBJ2-3, with TRBD2 identical over 9 bases. The length of the CDR3 is 17 residues. Germline trimming cut 0 bases from V and 0 bases from J; bases unmatched to any gene: 5. Per the germline V gene, CDR1 is SGDLS and CDR2 is YYNGEE. The chain's CDR3 is CASSVASLAGSTDTQYF. CDR3 nucleotide sequence: TGTGCCAGCAGCGTAGCTAGTCTAGCGGGGAGCACAGATACGCAGTATTTT. The complete variable domain, with remaining parts taken from reference TRBV9 and TRBJ2-3, reads DSGVTQTPKHLITATGQRVTLRCSPRSGDLSVYWYQQSLDQGLQFLIQYYNGEERAKGNILERFSAQQFPDLHSELNLSSLELGDSALYFCASSVASLAGSTDTQYFGPGTRLTVL.

This clone has a single count. V and J are TRBV24-1 and TRBJ2-7, with TRBD2 as a possible D gene (5 bases). The CDR3 consists of 17 residues. Germline CDR1 reads KGHDR; CDR2 reads SFDVKD. The germline V and J ends were trimmed by 2 bases and 1 base, with 17 bases remaining between them. The CDR3 reads CATSDYWAARGSYEQYF. For the CDR3, the DNA is TGTGCCACCAGTGATTATTGGGCCGCCCGGGGATCCTACGAGCAGTACTTC.

The J gene is TRBJ2-1, the V gene TRBV11-2; TRBD2 is a possible D gene (5 bases). The CDR3 contains 16 residues. The germline gives CDR1 SGHAT, CDR2 FQNNGV. Between the trimmed V and J ends, which lost 5 bases and 0 bases, there was a span of 14 bases. CDR3 nucleotide sequence: TGTGCCAGCAGCGGGCGCGGGCCAAACTCCTACAATGAGCAGTTCTTC. This translates into CASSGRGPNSYNEQFF.

The chain carries TRBV30 and TRBJ1-5; a possible D gene is TRBD1 (6 bases). V was trimmed by 2 bases and J by 3 bases, leaving 14 bases between them. The CDR3 is 15 residues long. Germline CDR1 reads GTSNPN; CDR2 reads SVGIG (reference sequence). CDR3 protein: CAWSRQVWHNQPQHF. CDR3 nucleotide sequence: TGTGCCTGGAGTCGACAGGTCTGGCACAATCAGCCCCAGCATTTT.

CDR3 DNA sequence: TGTGCCAGCAGTGAATACTCCGGGACAGGTCAAGAAAAACTGTTTTTT. Amino acid sequence: CASSEYSGTGQEKLFF. The chain is built from TRBV25-1 and TRBJ1-4; 8 nucleotides line up with TRBD1. Germline V CDR1 and CDR2: MGHDK, SYGVNS. Trimming cost V 0 bases and J 8 bases; bases outside gene matches: 8. CDR3 length equals 16 residues.

The chain couples TRBV24-1 to TRBJ2-3; TRBD2 agrees at 9 bases. CDR1 is KGHDR, CDR2 SFDVKD, per germline. V trimming: 4 bases; J trimming: 1 base; junction bases outside the gene matches: 5. This CDR3 comprises 16 residues. The CDR3 loop is CATSDWASGGTDTQYF. The DNA for the CDR3 is TGTGCCACCAGTGACTGGGCTAGCGGGGGCACAGATACGCAGTATTTT.

V is TRBV6-2 or TRBV6-3 and J is TRBJ2-5; 7 nucleotides match TRBD1. This CDR3 region has 16 residues. CDR1 is MNHEY, CDR2 SVGEGT, per germline. With V trimmed by 2 bases and J by 3 bases, 9 bases remained unmatched. The chain's CDR3 is CASSYPRDRVEETQYF. The CDR3 DNA is TGTGCCAGCAGTTACCCGAGAGACAGGGTAGAAGAGACCCAGTACTTC.

The rearrangement joins TRBV5-5 to TRBJ1-5; the D gene is possibly TRBD1 (5 bases). The V gene's germline CDR1 is SGHKS and CDR2 YYEKEE (reference sequence). The CDR3 spans 13 residues. V lost 4 bases, J lost 5 bases, and 10 bases lay in between. The CDR3 bases are TGTGCCAGCAGCCTGGGGGGGGATCAGCCCCAGCATTTT. Protein product: CASSLGGDQPQHF.

The chain carries TRBV7-3 and TRBJ1-1; no reliable D call. This CDR3 has 14 amino acids. Germline-derived CDR1 and CDR2 are SGHTA and FQGTGA. V was pared by 7 bases and J by 4 bases, with 16 bases between. CDR3 DNA: TGTGCCAGCAAGGATTTAGCGGAAAGCACTGAAGCTTTCTTT. Translating gives CASKDLAESTEAFF.

This clone is a singleton in its sample. This chain joins TRBV6-5 and TRBJ1-5; TRBD1 matches 10 bases. The CDR3 extends over 14 amino acids. With 6 bases clipped from V and 5 bases from J, the junction kept 4 bases outside the gene matches. CDR1 and CDR2 from the germline V gene are MNHEY and SVGAGI. CDR3 DNA: TGTGCCAGCAGAGACAGGGGGCCCGATCAGCCCCAGCATTTT. It is translated as CASRDRGPDQPQHF.

The chain has TRBV12-5 and TRBJ1-1, with D unresolved. The CDR3 extends over 13 amino acids. The ends were cut back, 2 bases at V and 2 bases at J, with 6 bases in the middle. Germline CDR1 and CDR2: LGHNT and FRNRAP. CDR3 sequence (DNA): TGTGCTAGTGGTTTGCGGGGAAACACTGAAGCTTTCTTT. It yields the protein CASGLRGNTEAFF.

This CDR3 is CASSRGTLPTDTQYF. CDR3 bases: TGTGCCAGCAGCCGCGGGACTCTGCCCACAGATACGCAGTATTTT. The rearrangement uses TRBV11-2 and TRBJ2-3, with a possible D match to TRBD2 (6 bases). The ends were cut back, 5 bases at V and 2 bases at J, with 14 bases in the middle. Per the germline V gene, CDR1 is SGHAT and CDR2 is FQNNGV. The CDR3 has 15 residues. Drawing the rest from reference TRBV11-2 and TRBJ2-3, the complete variable domain is EAGVAQSPRYKIIEKRQSVAFWCNPISGHATLYWYQQILGQGPKLLIQFQNNGVVDDSQLPKDRFSAERLKGVDSTLKIQPAKLEDSAVYLCASSRGTLPTDTQYFGPGTRLTVL.

This rearrangement joins TRBV25-1 to TRBJ2-1; D perhaps matches TRBD2 (5 bases). Germline V gene data show CDR1 as MGHDK and CDR2 as SYGVNS. Trimming shortened V by 0 bases and J by 2 bases, and 11 bases separated the two germline ends. The CDR3 has 16 amino acids. CDR3 amino acids: CASSEYGGLTYNEQFF. DNA of the CDR3: TGTGCCAGCAGTGAATACGGCGGGCTTACCTACAATGAGCAGTTCTTC.